This T cell receptor beta chain was retrieved from a study of T cells in Graves' hyperthyroidism and ophthalmopathy. Study results and limitations: Before onset, ophthalmopathy was predicted by the model a median roughly six months earlier. Blood also carried most thyroid clonotypes expanded above 0.001.

This CDR3 contains 12 residues. V gave up 3 bases and J gave up 5 bases, with 10 bases separating them. CDR1 and CDR2 from the germline V gene are DFQATT and SNEGSKA (reference sequence). RNA transcripts served as the template for amplifying TCR beta CDR3 regions. The TCR CDR3 was amplified in a first-round RT-PCR using the HTBI primer set. MiXCR, run by TCRdb on the multiplex PCR reads, gives a single entry per CDR3 protein. The repertoire holds a few hundred thousand distinct CDR3 sequences, with 40% to 55% as singletons. Those patients with uncontrolled infection, other autoimmune disease, pregnancy or lactation were excluded. This clonotype was seen at least ten times. What it recognizes is unknown.

The TCR comes from an adult woman with Graves' disease, either hyperthyroidism or ophthalmopathy (not recorded which). The material sequenced was peripheral blood or thyroid tissue (not recorded which). The chain carries TRBV20-1 and TRBJ2-5; perhaps TRBD1 as D (5 bases). This chain's CDR3 is CSASRQPETQYF. The CDR3 nucleotides read TGCAGTGCTAGCCGACAGCCGGAGACCCAGTACTTC.